This is a list of T cell receptor beta chains from one sample in a study of a mutant IDH1 vaccine in newly diagnosed glioma. Data came from immunoSEQ multiplex PCR; TCRdb stores just in-frame clones and leaves some out. The sample records tens of thousands of clones, under 80% being singletons. What these receptors recognize is not known. Sequenced here: peripheral blood mononuclear cells (PBMCs), sampled from a glioma patient whose treatment included an IDH1 peptide vaccine. The source of these receptors is a man aged 18 to 29 with glioma. Some clones in this sample may be carry-over from other donors' samples. The CDR3 runs from the conserved cysteine through the conserved F or W. Each record gives: clone size, V gene, CDR3 length, CDR3 protein. Some rows mark clone size as missing; the rest say once, few, many or name a class of expanded clone.

>-|TRBV13|17
CASSLAFRAGGIDEQFF
>-|TRBV9|14
CASSVGSGTYEQYF
>-|TRBV6-1|19
CASSEAMFYGWGPDTEAFF
>-|TRBV15|14
CATSSLGAYNEQFF
>-|TRBV28|18
CASSSQGLAGAAYNEQFF
>-|TRBV6-5|16
CASSYSRGLTSGGYTF
>-|TRBV18|14
CASSRASYNSPLHF
>-|TRBV4-2|13
CASSQWDGAAQYF
>-|TRBV6-5|14
CASRAGQGGQPQHF
>once|TRBV2|12
CASSVMVGELFF
>few|TRBV18|13
CASSPLTGGEQYF
>-|TRBV10-3|16
CAISESRGGPVETQYF
>-|TRBV18|15
CASSPQRTGAYEQYF
>-|TRBV9|16
CASSTPGSGGTGELFF
>-|TRBV29-1|15
CSVSGGGQGYYGYTF
>once|TRBV30|15
CAWSGTSGRTGELFF
>-|TRBV4-3|14
CASSQDDGRYGYTF
>-|TRBV10-3|14
CAIKPGVPLDEQYF
>-|TRBV19|14
CASSISAGGYGYTF
>-|TRBV10-2|16
CASSESRFPTNEKLFF
>-|TRBV6-5|15
CASSYSAIRRESYTF
>-|TRBV5-5|14
CASSSGTVNYEQYF
>-|TRBV9|15
CASSVGAGANQPQHF
>-|TRBV7-2|12
CASSLAGQPQHF
>-|TRBV15|14
CATSGDRGTYEQYF
>-|TRBV19|13
CASSIRQGPGYTF